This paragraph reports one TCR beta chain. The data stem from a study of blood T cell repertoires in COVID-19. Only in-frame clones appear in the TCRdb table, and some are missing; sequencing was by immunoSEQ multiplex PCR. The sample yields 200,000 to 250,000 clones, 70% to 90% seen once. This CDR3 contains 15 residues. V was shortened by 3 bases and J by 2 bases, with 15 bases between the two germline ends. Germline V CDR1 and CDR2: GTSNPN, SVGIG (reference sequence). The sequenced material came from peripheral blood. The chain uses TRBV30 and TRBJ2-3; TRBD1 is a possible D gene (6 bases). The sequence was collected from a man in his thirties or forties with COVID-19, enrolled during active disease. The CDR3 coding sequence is TGTGCCTGGAGAGGTCCAGGGGCTCCCACAGATACGCAGTATTTT. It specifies CAWRGPGAPTDTQYF.